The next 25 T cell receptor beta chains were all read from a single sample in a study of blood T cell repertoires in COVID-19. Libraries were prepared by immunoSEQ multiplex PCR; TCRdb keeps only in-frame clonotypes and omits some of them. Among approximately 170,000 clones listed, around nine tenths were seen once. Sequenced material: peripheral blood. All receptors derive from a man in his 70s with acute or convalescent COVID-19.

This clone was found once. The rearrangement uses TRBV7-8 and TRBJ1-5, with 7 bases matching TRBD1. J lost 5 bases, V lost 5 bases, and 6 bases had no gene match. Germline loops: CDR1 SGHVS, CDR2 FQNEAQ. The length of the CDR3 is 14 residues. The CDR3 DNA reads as TGTGCCAGCAGCCCTACAGGGGCGGATCAGCCCCAGCATTTT. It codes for CASSPTGADQPQHF.

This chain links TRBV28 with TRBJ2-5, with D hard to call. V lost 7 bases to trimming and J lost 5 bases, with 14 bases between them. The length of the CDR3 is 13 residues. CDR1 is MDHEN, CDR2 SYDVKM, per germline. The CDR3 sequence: CASTVGREETQYF. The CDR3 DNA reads TGTGCCAGCACGGTCGGTAGAGAGGAGACCCAGTACTTC.

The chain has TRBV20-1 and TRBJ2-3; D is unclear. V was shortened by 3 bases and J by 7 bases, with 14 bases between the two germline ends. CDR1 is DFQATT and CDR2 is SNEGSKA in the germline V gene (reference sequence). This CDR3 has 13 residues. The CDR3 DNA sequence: TGCAGTGCTAGTAAACCCACTGCGCATACGCAGTATTTT. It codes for CSASKPTAHTQYF.

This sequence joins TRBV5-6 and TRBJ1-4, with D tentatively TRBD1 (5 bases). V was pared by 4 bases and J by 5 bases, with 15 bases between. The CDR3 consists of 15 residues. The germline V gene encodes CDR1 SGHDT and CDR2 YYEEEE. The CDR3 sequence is CASSGRAGSNEKLFF. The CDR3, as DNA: TGTGCCAGCAGCGGGAGGGCAGGGTCCAATGAAAAACTGTTTTTT.

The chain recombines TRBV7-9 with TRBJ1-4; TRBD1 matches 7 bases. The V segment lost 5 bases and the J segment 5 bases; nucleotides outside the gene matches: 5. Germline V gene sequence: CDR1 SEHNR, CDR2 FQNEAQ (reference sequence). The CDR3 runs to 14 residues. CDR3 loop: CASSLGTVNEKLFF. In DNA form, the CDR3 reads TGTGCCAGCAGCCTCGGGACAGTGAATGAAAAACTGTTTTTT.

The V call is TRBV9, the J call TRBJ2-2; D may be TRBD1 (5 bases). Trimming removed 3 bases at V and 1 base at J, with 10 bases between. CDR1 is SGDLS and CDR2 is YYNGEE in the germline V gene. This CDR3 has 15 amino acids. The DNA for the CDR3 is TGTGCCAGCAGCGCCGGACATATGAACACCGGGGAGCTGTTTTTT. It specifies CASSAGHMNTGELFF.

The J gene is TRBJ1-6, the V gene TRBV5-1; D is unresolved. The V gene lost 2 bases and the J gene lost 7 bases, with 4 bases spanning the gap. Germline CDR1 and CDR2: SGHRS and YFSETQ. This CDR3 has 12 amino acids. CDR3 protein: CASSFQNSPLHF. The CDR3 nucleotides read TGCGCCAGCAGCTTTCAGAATTCACCCCTCCACTTT.

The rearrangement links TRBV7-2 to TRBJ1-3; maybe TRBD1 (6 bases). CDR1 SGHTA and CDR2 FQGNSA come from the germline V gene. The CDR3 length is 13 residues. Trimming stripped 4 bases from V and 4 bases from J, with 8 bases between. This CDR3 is CASSSDRGNTIYF. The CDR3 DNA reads TGTGCCAGCAGCTCGGACAGAGGAAACACCATATATTTT. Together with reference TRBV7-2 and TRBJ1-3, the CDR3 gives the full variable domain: GAGVSQSPSNKVTEKGKDVELRCDPISGHTALYWYRQSLGQGLEFLIYFQGNSAPDKSGLPSDRFSAERTGGSVSTLTIQRTQQEDSAVYLCASSSDRGNTIYFGEGSWLTVV.

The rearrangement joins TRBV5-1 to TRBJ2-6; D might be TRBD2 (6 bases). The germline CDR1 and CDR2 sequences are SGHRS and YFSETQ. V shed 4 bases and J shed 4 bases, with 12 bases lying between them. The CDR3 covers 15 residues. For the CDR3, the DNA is TGCGCCAGCAGCCGGAGGGGCCCCGGGGCCAACGTCCTGACTTTC. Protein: CASSRRGPGANVLTF.

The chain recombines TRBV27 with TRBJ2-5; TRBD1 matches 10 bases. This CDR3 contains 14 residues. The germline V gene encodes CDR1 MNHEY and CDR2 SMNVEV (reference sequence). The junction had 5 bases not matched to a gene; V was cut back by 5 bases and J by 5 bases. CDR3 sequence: CASSDRGLWETQYF. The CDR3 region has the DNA TGTGCCAGCAGTGACAGGGGGCTGTGGGAGACCCAGTACTTC.

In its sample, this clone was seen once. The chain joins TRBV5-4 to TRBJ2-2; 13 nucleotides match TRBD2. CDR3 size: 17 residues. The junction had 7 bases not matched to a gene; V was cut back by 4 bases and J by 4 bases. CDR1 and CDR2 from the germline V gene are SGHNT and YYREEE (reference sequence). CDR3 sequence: CASSTGTSGVLTGELFF. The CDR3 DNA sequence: TGTGCCAGCAGCACCGGGACTAGCGGGGTTCTCACCGGGGAGCTGTTTTTT.

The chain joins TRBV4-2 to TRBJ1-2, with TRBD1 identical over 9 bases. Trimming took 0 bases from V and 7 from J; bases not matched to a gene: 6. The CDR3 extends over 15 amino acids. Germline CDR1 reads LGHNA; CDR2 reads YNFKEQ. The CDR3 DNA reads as TGTGCCAGCAGCCAAGATGCGGGACAGGGTTTTGGCTACACCTTC. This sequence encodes CASSQDAGQGFGYTF.

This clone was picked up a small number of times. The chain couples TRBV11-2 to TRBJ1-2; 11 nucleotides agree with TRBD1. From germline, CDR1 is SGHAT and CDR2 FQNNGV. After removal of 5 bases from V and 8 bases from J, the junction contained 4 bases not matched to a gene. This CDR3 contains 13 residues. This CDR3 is CASSPRDRGGYTF. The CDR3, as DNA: TGTGCCAGCAGCCCCCGGGACAGGGGGGGCTACACCTTC.

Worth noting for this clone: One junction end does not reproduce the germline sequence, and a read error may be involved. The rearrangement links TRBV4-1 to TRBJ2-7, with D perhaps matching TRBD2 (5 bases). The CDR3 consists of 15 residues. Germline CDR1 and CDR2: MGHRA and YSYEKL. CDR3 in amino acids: CASSPKAASSHEQYF. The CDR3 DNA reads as TGCGCCAGCAGCCCTAAAGCGGCTTCCTCCCACGAGCAGTACTTC.

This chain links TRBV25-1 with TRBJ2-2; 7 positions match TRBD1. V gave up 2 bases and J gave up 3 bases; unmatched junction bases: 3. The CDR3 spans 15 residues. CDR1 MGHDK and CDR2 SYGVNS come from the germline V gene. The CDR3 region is CASSEHRGDTGELFF. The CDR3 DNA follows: TGTGCCAGCAGTGAACACAGGGGCGACACCGGGGAGCTGTTTTTT.

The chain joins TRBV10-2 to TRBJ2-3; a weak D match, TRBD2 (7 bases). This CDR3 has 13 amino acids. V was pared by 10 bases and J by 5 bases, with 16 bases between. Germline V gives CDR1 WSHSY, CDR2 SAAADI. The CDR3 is CATCGGGLDTQYF. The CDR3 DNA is TGCGCCACTTGCGGGGGCGGCTTAGATACGCAGTATTTT.

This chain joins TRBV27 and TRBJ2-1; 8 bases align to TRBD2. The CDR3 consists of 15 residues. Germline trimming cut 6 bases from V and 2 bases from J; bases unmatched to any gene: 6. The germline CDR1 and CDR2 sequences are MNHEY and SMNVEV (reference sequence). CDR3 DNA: TGTGCCAGCAGGCGGGGACTAGTTCCCTACAATGAGCAGTTCTTC. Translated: CASRRGLVPYNEQFF.

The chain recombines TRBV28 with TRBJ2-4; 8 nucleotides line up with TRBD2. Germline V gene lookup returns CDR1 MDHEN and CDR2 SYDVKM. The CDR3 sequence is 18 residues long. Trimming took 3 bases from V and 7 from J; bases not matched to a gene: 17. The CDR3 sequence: CASSFAFSLLAERNIQYF. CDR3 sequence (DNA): TGTGCCAGCAGTTTCGCCTTTTCTTTACTAGCGGAGAGGAACATTCAGTACTTC. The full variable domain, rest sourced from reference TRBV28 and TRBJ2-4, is DVKVTQSSRYLVKRTGEKVFLECVQDMDHENMFWYRQDPGLGLRLIYFSYDVKMKEKGDIPEGYSVSREKKERFSLILESASTNQTSMYLCASSFAFSLLAERNIQYFGAGTRLSVL.

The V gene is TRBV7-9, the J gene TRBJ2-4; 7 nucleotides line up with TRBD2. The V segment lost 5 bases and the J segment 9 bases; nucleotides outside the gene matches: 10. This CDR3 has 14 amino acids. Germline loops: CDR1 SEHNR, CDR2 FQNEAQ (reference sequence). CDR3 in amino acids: CASSPDQRGGIQYF. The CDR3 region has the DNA TGTGCCAGCAGCCCAGACCAGCGGGGCGGCATTCAGTACTTC.

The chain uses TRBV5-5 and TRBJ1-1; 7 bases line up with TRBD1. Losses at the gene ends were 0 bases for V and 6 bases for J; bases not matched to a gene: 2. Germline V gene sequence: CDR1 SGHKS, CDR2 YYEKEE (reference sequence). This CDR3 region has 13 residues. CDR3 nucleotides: TGTGCCAGCAGCTTGGGAGGGGGCCCTGAAGCTTTCTTT. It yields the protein CASSLGGGPEAFF.

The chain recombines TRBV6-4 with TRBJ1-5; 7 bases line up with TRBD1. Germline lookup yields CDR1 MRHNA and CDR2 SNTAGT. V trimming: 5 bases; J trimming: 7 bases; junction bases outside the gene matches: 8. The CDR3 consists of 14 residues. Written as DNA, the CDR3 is TGTGCCAGCAGTCCGAAACAGGGGAGACAGCCCCAGCATTTT. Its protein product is CASSPKQGRQPQHF.

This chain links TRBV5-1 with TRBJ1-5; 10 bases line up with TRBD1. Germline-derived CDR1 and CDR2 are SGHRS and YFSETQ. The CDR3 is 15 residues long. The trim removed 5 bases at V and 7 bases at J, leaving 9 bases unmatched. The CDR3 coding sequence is TGCGCCAGCAGTCGTGGGACAGGGGAGCGACAGCCCCAGCATTTT. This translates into CASSRGTGERQPQHF.

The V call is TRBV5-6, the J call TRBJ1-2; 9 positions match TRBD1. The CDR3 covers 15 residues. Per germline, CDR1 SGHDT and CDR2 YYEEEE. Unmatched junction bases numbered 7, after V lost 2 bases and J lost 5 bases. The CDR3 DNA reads TGTGCCAGCAGCTTTCTGGGACAGGGATCATATGGCTACACCTTC. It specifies CASSFLGQGSYGYTF.

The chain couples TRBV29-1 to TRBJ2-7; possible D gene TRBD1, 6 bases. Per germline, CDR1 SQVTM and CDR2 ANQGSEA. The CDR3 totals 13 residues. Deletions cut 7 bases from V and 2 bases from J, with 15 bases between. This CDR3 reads CSALTGIPYEQYF. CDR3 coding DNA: TGCAGCGCTTTAACAGGGATCCCCTACGAGCAGTACTTC.

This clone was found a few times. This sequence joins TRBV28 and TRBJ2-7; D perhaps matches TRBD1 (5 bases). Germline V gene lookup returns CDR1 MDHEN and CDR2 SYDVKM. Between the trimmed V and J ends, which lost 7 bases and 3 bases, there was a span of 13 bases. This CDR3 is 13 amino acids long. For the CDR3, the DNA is TGTGCCAGCATCAAGGGGCGGAACTACGAGCAGTACTTC. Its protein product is CASIKGRNYEQYF.